These 7 T cell receptor beta chains originate from one sample sequenced in a study of T cell repertoires in cytomegalovirus infection. TCRdb re-called the reads with MiXCR, one entry per CDR3 protein. The repertoire holds roughly 920,000 distinct CDR3 sequences, with 30% to 40% as singletons. Antigens for these TCRs are unknown. The sequencing used cultured CD8+ T cells from PBMCs, collected from culture after CMV antigen stimulation. These receptors came from a human donor in good health (CMV status not recorded). Some clones in this sample may be carry-over from other donors' samples.

This clonotype was counted between two and nine times. The chain employs TRBV27 and TRBJ1-1; D is ambiguous. The CDR3 contains 13 residues. Germline lookup yields CDR1 MNHEY and CDR2 SMNVEV (reference sequence). The V and J ends lost 2 bases and 6 bases respectively, with 10 bases between them. DNA of the CDR3: TGTGCCAGCAGTTTAGGTCAATATTCTGAAGCTTTCTTT. Protein sequence: CASSLGQYSEAFF.

This clonotype was counted only a few times. V is TRBV2 and J is TRBJ1-5, with D possibly TRBD1 on 5 matching bases. The CDR3 consists of 15 residues. Trimming took 6 bases from V and 1 from J, leaving 13 bases between them. Germline V gene lookup returns CDR1 SNHLY and CDR2 FYNNEI. The CDR3 nucleotides read TGTGCCAGCAGATCCGGGACTCAGAGCAATCAGCCCCAGCATTTT. Translation: CASRSGTQSNQPQHF. Full variable domain (remainder filled in from reference TRBV2 and TRBJ1-5): EPEVTQTPSHQVTQMGQEVILRCVPISNHLYFYWYRQILGQKVEFLVSFYNNEISEKSEIFDDQFSVERPDGSNFTLKIRSTKLEDSAMYFCASRSGTQSNQPQHFGDGTRLSIL.

The chain combines TRBV10-3 with TRBJ1-5; the D gene is possibly TRBD1 (6 bases). There are 15 residues in the CDR3. V was trimmed by 4 bases and J by 0 bases, leaving 10 bases between them. The germline V gene has CDR1 ENHRY and CDR2 SYGVKD. CDR3 nucleotide sequence: TGTGCCATCAGTGGACAGGATTATAGCAATCAGCCCCAGCATTTT. Residues: CAISGQDYSNQPQHF.

This clonotype appeared many times. The chain uses TRBV7-8 and TRBJ2-2, with 8 bases matching TRBD1. V lost 8 bases and J lost 1; bases outside the gene matches: 9. CDR3 length: 16 amino acids. Germline assignment: CDR1 SGHVS and CDR2 FQNEAQ. This CDR3 reads CASHHIQGGNTGELFF. The CDR3 nucleotides are TGTGCCAGCCACCATATACAGGGGGGGAACACCGGGGAGCTGTTTTTT.

This clonotype was seen a handful of times. The chain employs TRBV4-1 and TRBJ1-2, with D possibly matching TRBD1 (5 bases). The length of the CDR3 is 11 residues. Trimming took off 8 bases at V and 7 bases at J, with 11 bases between the two ends. Germline V lookup: CDR1 MGHRA, CDR2 YSYEKL. As DNA, the CDR3 is TGCGCCAGCTTAGGGGCGGCTGGCTACACCTTC. Protein sequence: CASLGAAGYTF.

CDR3 coding DNA: TGTGCCAGCAGCCTCCCGGGACAGGCGATCTATGGCTACACCTTC. Translating gives CASSLPGQAIYGYTF. The chain uses TRBV5-4 and TRBJ1-2; 8 bases are shared with TRBD1. Trimming took 4 bases from V and 4 from J; bases not matched to a gene: 9. There are 15 residues in the CDR3. Germline V gene lookup returns CDR1 SGHNT and CDR2 YYREEE (reference sequence).

The V gene is TRBV6-1, the J gene TRBJ1-4; D gene unclear. The CDR3 has 13 amino acids. Germline V gives CDR1 MNHNS, CDR2 SASEGT. The V end was cut by 8 bases, the J end by 4 bases, with 11 bases between. The CDR3 sequence is CASGIAFNEKLFF. DNA of the CDR3: TGTGCCAGCGGTATCGCCTTTAATGAAAAACTGTTTTTT.